The 2 T cell receptor beta chains given below trace back to one sample, sequenced in a study of T cells in localized non-small cell lung cancer. Assay used: immunoSEQ multiplex PCR; TCRdb lists only in-frame clones, some missing. Among more than 30,000 clones listed, nearly 90% were seen once. Sequencing was performed on peripheral blood mononuclear cells, taken before any cancer treatment. The source of these receptors is a woman aged 40-75 years with stage III lung adenocarcinoma.

This chain connects TRBV6-1 to TRBJ1-2; D is unresolved. Trimming took off 6 bases at V and 1 base at J, with 3 bases between the two ends. The CDR3 runs to 11 residues. The germline V gene encodes CDR1 MNHNS and CDR2 SASEGT. For the CDR3, the DNA is TGTGCCAGCAGGATTAACTATGGCTACACCTTC. The encoded protein is CASRINYGYTF.

This sequence joins TRBV6-6 and TRBJ1-1, with TRBD1 matching over 7 bases. The CDR3 extends over 15 amino acids. Trimming removed 2 bases from V and 1 base from J; junction bases left unmatched: 4. The germline V gene encodes CDR1 MNHNY and CDR2 SVGAGI (reference sequence). The CDR3 sequence: CASSYATGPNTEAFF. The CDR3 nucleotides read TGTGCCAGCAGTTACGCGACAGGGCCGAACACTGAAGCTTTCTTT.